The sequence of this T cell receptor beta chain was determined in a study of T cells expressing NK-cell markers (dated by TCRdb to 2019 to 2021). Regarding the research as a whole: Several donors provided sorted CD3+CD56+NKG2C+, CD3+CD56+NKG2C- and CD3+CD56-NKG2C+ T-cell subsets, whose TCR beta-chain repertoires were profiled. Among the eight sequenced donors, only one was HCMV-seronegative, while the other seven were HCMV-seropositive. Sequencing of the libraries produced 2 x 150 bp reads on Illumina HiSeq 2000/2500, MiSeq or NextSeq. Randomly selected healthy volunteers, three men and five women, were used as the eight sequenced donors.

Sequenced on an Illumina HiSeq 2000. The TCR beta cDNA libraries were made using 5'RACE template switching, a step that added both a universal primer site and unique molecular identifiers. Synthesis of cDNA was primed from the TCR beta constant segment and was followed by two consecutive PCR amplification steps. The authors processed their data as follows. MIGEC was used to demultiplex reads and group reads by UMI, and MiTCR was used to assemble and quantify clonotypes. To exclude erroneous sequences, any TCR cDNA sequence not supported by at least two reads was discarded. Downstream repertoire analysis used the tcR package, and clonotypes were matched across fractions by CDR3 nucleotide sequence plus V segment. VDJmatch was used to annotate antigen specificity against VDJdb, with one amino acid substitution allowed in CDR3. TCRdb reprocessed the reads; each CDR3 protein sequence makes one entry, and DNA is unavailable. V and J calls and clone size were set by TCRdb, not the authors. The sample table on file contains approximately 150,000 distinct CDR3 sequences. Around a sixth of the sample is in the top ten clones.

HCMV-specific IgG was detected in serum with a commercial ELISA kit to determine HCMV serostatus. Peripheral blood mononuclear cells were isolated from blood by Ficoll density gradient centrifugation. Paper-wide results and their limitations: Whether the expanded NKG2C-expressing T cell clones were specific for HCMV antigens was left unclear. In several donors, the dominant CD3+CD56+NKG2C+ clonotypes were among the top 10 CD8+ clonotypes and accounted for roughly 1.0-7.5% of CD8+ T cells. Those dominant clonotypes were again the most abundant among CD3+CD56-NKG2C+ cells in a handful of donors, at roughly 28.3-60.1%.

About this clonotype itself: The specificity of this receptor is unknown.

The CDR3 spans 17 residues, from the cysteine through the phenylalanine. The protein alone is recorded here. CDR1 and CDR2 (SGHTA, FQGNSA) derive from the germline V gene. Sequenced input: blood T cells: a sorted CD56 or NKG2C T cell subset, CD4+ or CD8+ T cells, or bulk PBMC T cells (not recorded which). The chain uses TRBV7-2 and TRBJ2-7; checking the TCRdb D call of TRBD1 is not possible without DNA. This receptor was obtained from a woman between 18 and 70 years old in good health. The CDR3 region reads CASSAVSLGGRSYEQYF.